This record covers a single TCR beta chain. Its binding antigen is unknown. The germline gene is not matched at one end of the junction; a read error may be the cause. Hyperthyroidism patients were newly diagnosed, with disease duration under 2 months, and aged 18 to 65 years. Patients with uncontrolled infections, other autoimmune diseases, pregnancy or lactation were excluded. Diagnoses relied on clinical symptoms, serum thyroxine and TRAb, thyroid ultrasound and orbital computed tomography. Blood from progressor patients was collected at the time of first diagnosis with hyperthyroidism, before any ophthalmopathy symptoms had appeared. PBMCs were isolated from about 9.1 ml of fresh peripheral blood by Ficoll-Paque density gradient centrifugation. Progressor patients were initially diagnosed with Graves' hyperthyroidism and developed ophthalmopathy during follow-up. Trizol reagent was used to extract total RNA, and RNA quality was then checked on an Agilent 2100 Bioanalyzer.

The TCR beta CDR3 regions were amplified from the RNA transcripts. The first round of RT-PCR for the TCR CDR3 was performed with the HTBI primer set and the Qiagen OneStep RT-PCR kit. A second multiplex PCR round built the libraries, followed by size selection and purification. Libraries were sequenced paired-end with 100 bp reads on an Illumina HiSeq2000. On the study's bioinformatics: SOAPnuke was used to process the raw data, removing reads that contained adapters or uncalled bases, had a mean Phred below 15, or lacked an exact match to the constant primer or identifier. COPE v1.2.5 was used to merge the high-quality paired reads, and each unique nucleotide sequence was defined as a clonotype. MiTCR v1.1 was used to align clonotypes to the IMGT TRBV, TRBD and TRBJ reference segments. The analysis was restricted to V-J combinations with a frequency above 0.0001, which together covered 99% to 99.2% of the repertoires. A TCS score was defined as the ratio between F50 (clonal expansion) and ExV (chaos), using BLOSUM62-based TCRdist between CDR3 peptides within each V-J. Welch's t-statistics and random forest reduced several hundred V-J features to 10 to 15, which were used in a naive Bayes classifier (R e1071). TCRdb took the public reads, trimmed them with fastp at Q25, ran MiXCR for clone calling and kept in-frame beta chains. Merged by CDR3 protein, the rows form single entries marked with the most common genes and DNA. The V and J calls shown here were made by TCRdb, not taken from the authors' results. This sample is represented by fewer than 45,000 distinct CDR3 sequences; approximately 50% of them were singletons. Of the sample, about 6% is held by the ten largest clones.

The entry originates in a study of T cells in Graves' hyperthyroidism and ophthalmopathy (dated by TCRdb to between 2018 and 2021). Looking at the study overall: Peripheral blood samples were taken at the time of initial diagnosis, prior to any treatment. To identify TCR V-J signatures that set the groups apart, the researchers used a discovery cohort of roughly 100 patients, made up of 40 to 45 with Graves' ophthalmopathy and 55 to 65 with stable Graves' hyperthyroidism. An independent validation cohort of 18 to 20 hyperthyroidism patients and approximately 16 patients who later progressed to ophthalmopathy tested prospective prediction of ophthalmopathy. For training and testing, the 100 or so patients in the discovery cohort were randomly divided in a 7:3 ratio. In addition, the study compared T-cell repertoires in thyroid tissue and in blood from roughly 6 Graves' hyperthyroidism patients. Once sampling was done, hyperthyroidism patients were given methimazole at a starting dose of 30 mg daily, whereas ophthalmopathy patients were given high-dose intravenous methylprednisolone. The paper describes TCR Vbeta CDR3 sequencing of more than 120 peripheral blood samples, made up of about 41 ophthalmopathy patients, roughly 80 hyperthyroidism patients and 17 progressor patients.

The CDR3 sequence holds 13 residues, the cysteine and phenylalanine included. The CDR3 DNA has 39 bases and is translated from base 1. CDR1 SGHDN and CDR2 FVKESK are derived from the germline V gene. Results the study describes overall, beyond this receptor: Sample size was not statistically predetermined, and investigators were not blinded to group allocation. In validation, the model predicted progression to ophthalmopathy with over 65% sensitivity and 72% to 85% specificity, a median of around six months before onset. A 13 V-J signature model separated ophthalmopathy from stable hyperthyroidism, with approximately 87% sensitivity and 81.08% specificity in cross-validation and 80%/75% in testing. Most expanded thyroid clonotypes (frequency above 0.001) were also detected in blood, suggesting blood repertoires may reflect thyroid immune responses.

The sequencing sample was made of blood. The sequence was collected from a woman aged 45-65 years with Graves' hyperthyroidism that later progressed to Graves' ophthalmopathy. The chain links TRBV14 with TRBJ2-2, with TRBD2 tentatively as D gene (5 bases match). The CDR3 protein sequence reads: CAGSQAFPGELLF. In nucleotides, the sequence is TGTGCCGGCAGCCAAGCCTTCCCCGGGGAGCTGCTTTTT.